These T cell receptor beta chains were read from a single sample in a study of T cell responses to AZD1222 COVID-19 vaccine. Repertoires were generated with immunoSEQ multiplex PCR, while TCRdb's copy carries only in-frame clones and drops some. The data hold some 87,000 clones, with approximately 90% observed a single time. The sample consisted of peripheral blood, taken on day 0 of AZD1222 vaccination. Receptor source: an adult in good health. Both conserved end residues are part of each CDR3. The D gene is left open where the match is weak. Clone size appears in some rows only: once, few, many, or a class for an expanded clone.

v_call: TRBV18
d_call: TRBD1
cdr3_length: 14
clone_size: .
j_call: TRBJ1-1
cdr3_nt: TGTGCCAGCTCACCCTCGGGACAGGGACCTGAAGCTTTCTTT
cdr3_aa: CASSPSGQGPEAFF

v_call: TRBV4-1
d_call: TRBD1
cdr3_length: 18
clone_size: .
j_call: TRBJ1-2
cdr3_nt: TGCGCCAGCAGCCAAGGGGCCACGACAGGGGGAACTAACTATGGCTACACCTTC
cdr3_aa: CASSQGATTGGTNYGYTF

v_call: TRBV9
d_call: .
cdr3_length: 16
clone_size: .
j_call: TRBJ1-2
cdr3_nt: TGTGCCAGCAGCGTAGCGCCGGCCAGTATCGTTTATGGCTACACCTTC
cdr3_aa: CASSVAPASIVYGYTF

v_call: TRBV5-1
d_call: .
cdr3_length: 16
clone_size: .
j_call: TRBJ2-5
cdr3_nt: TGCGCCAGCAGAATAGACGGCCAGCAGTACCAAGAGACCCAGTACTTC
cdr3_aa: CASRIDGQQYQETQYF

v_call: TRBV14
d_call: .
cdr3_length: 14
clone_size: .
j_call: TRBJ1-2
cdr3_nt: TGTGCCAGCAGCCACGACAGGCTCCCCGGCGGCTACACCTTC
cdr3_aa: CASSHDRLPGGYTF

v_call: TRBV11-2
d_call: TRBD1
cdr3_length: 15
clone_size: .
j_call: TRBJ1-2
cdr3_nt: TGTGCCAGCAGTCCCGACAGGGGGAGTTCGGCTGGCTACACCTTC
cdr3_aa: CASSPDRGSSAGYTF

v_call: TRBV4-1
d_call: .
cdr3_length: 15
clone_size: .
j_call: TRBJ2-7
cdr3_nt: TGCGCCAGCACACCCTCGGCTTCCCTGTCCTACGAGCAGTACTTC
cdr3_aa: CASTPSASLSYEQYF

v_call: TRBV29-1
d_call: TRBD1
cdr3_length: 15
clone_size: .
j_call: TRBJ2-3
cdr3_nt: TGCAGCGTTCAAGGGGGCAGGGCGGGCGCAGATACGCAGTATTTT
cdr3_aa: CSVQGGRAGADTQYF

v_call: TRBV6-1
d_call: TRBD1
cdr3_length: 14
clone_size: .
j_call: TRBJ1-2
cdr3_nt: TGTGCCAGCAGTGATACAGGGGGCAACTATGGCTACACCTTC
cdr3_aa: CASSDTGGNYGYTF

v_call: TRBV19
d_call: .
cdr3_length: 15
clone_size: .
j_call: TRBJ2-7
cdr3_nt: TGTGCCAGCACCCCCCGACTAGATCTGGCCTACGAGCAGTACTTC
cdr3_aa: CASTPRLDLAYEQYF

v_call: TRBV30
d_call: .
cdr3_length: 13
clone_size: few
j_call: TRBJ1-5
cdr3_nt: TGTGCCTGGAGTGTAGATGGCAATCAGCCCCAGCATTTT
cdr3_aa: CAWSVDGNQPQHF

v_call: TRBV28
d_call: .
cdr3_length: 16
clone_size: .
j_call: TRBJ1-2
cdr3_nt: TGTGCCAGCATCTCCGGGGGAGGTTGGGTCGATTATGGCTACACCTTC
cdr3_aa: CASISGGGWVDYGYTF

v_call: TRBV28
d_call: .
cdr3_length: 13
clone_size: .
j_call: TRBJ2-7
cdr3_nt: TGTGCCAGCAGCCTGGGGAGGCTCTACGAGCAGTACTTC
cdr3_aa: CASSLGRLYEQYF

v_call: TRBV28
d_call: .
cdr3_length: 14
clone_size: .
j_call: TRBJ2-7
cdr3_nt: TGTGCCAGCAGTCACTCCGGGGAGGTCTACGAGCAGTACTTC
cdr3_aa: CASSHSGEVYEQYF

v_call: TRBV29-1
d_call: .
cdr3_length: 14
clone_size: .
j_call: TRBJ2-1
cdr3_nt: TGCAGCGTTGAAGGGGCACAGGGCATGTATGAGCAGTTCTTC
cdr3_aa: CSVEGAQGMYEQFF

v_call: TRBV6-5
d_call: TRBD1
cdr3_length: 14
clone_size: .
j_call: TRBJ1-6
cdr3_nt: TGTGCCAGCAGTTACGTACAGGGGGATTCACCCCTCCACTTT
cdr3_aa: CASSYVQGDSPLHF

v_call: TRBV18
d_call: .
cdr3_length: 15
clone_size: .
j_call: TRBJ1-2
cdr3_nt: TGTGCCAGCTCACCAGCAGATTCAGGCACATATGGCTACACCTTC
cdr3_aa: CASSPADSGTYGYTF

v_call: TRBV6-5
d_call: .
cdr3_length: 13
clone_size: .
j_call: TRBJ1-1
cdr3_nt: TGTGCCAGCAGCAAGGACAGCAACACTGAAGCTTTCTTT
cdr3_aa: CASSKDSNTEAFF

v_call: TRBV5-1
d_call: .
cdr3_length: 16
clone_size: .
j_call: TRBJ1-3
cdr3_nt: TGCGCCAGCAGCTGGGCCGGGGTTCTCTCTGGAAACACCATATATTTT
cdr3_aa: CASSWAGVLSGNTIYF

v_call: TRBV6-1
d_call: TRBD2
cdr3_length: 16
clone_size: .
j_call: TRBJ2-1
cdr3_nt: TGTGCCAGCAGTGGGACTAGCGGTCATTCCTACAATGAGCAGTTCTTC
cdr3_aa: CASSGTSGHSYNEQFF

v_call: TRBV2
d_call: TRBD2
cdr3_length: 13
clone_size: .
j_call: TRBJ2-1
cdr3_nt: TGTGCCAGCAGTTACCTTAGCGGGATCGGGCAGTTCTTC
cdr3_aa: CASSYLSGIGQFF

v_call: TRBV2
d_call: .
cdr3_length: 13
clone_size: once
j_call: TRBJ2-2
cdr3_nt: TGTGCCACGGGGGCAGCTTTTACCGGGGAGCTGTTTTTT
cdr3_aa: CATGAAFTGELFF

v_call: TRBV28
d_call: TRBD2
cdr3_length: 16
clone_size: .
j_call: TRBJ2-3
cdr3_nt: TGTGCCAGCAGCCAACTAGCGGGAGGGGGGTCAGATACGCAGTATTTT
cdr3_aa: CASSQLAGGGSDTQYF

v_call: TRBV2
d_call: TRBD2
cdr3_length: 14
clone_size: few
j_call: TRBJ2-7
cdr3_nt: TGTGCCAGCAGTCGACTAGCGGAATCCTACGAGCAGTACTTC
cdr3_aa: CASSRLAESYEQYF

v_call: TRBV30
d_call: .
cdr3_length: 15
clone_size: many
j_call: TRBJ1-3
cdr3_nt: TGTGCCTGTAACTTGAGGGGGGGCTCTGGAAACACCATATATTTT
cdr3_aa: CACNLRGGSGNTIYF

v_call: TRBV9
d_call: .
cdr3_length: 17
clone_size: .
j_call: TRBJ1-6
cdr3_nt: TGTGCCAGCAGCCGGGACCTTTCTACCGGGCTAAATTCACCCCTCCACTTT
cdr3_aa: CASSRDLSTGLNSPLHF

v_call: TRBV6-5
d_call: .
cdr3_length: 13
clone_size: .
j_call: TRBJ2-5
cdr3_nt: TGTGCCAGCAGTTATTCCCAACAAGAGACCCAGTACTTC
cdr3_aa: CASSYSQQETQYF

v_call: TRBV29-1
d_call: .
cdr3_length: 13
clone_size: .
j_call: TRBJ2-7
cdr3_nt: TGCAGCGTTGAAATGGGACAATCCTACGAGCAGTACTTC
cdr3_aa: CSVEMGQSYEQYF

v_call: TRBV11-2
d_call: .
cdr3_length: 10
clone_size: .
j_call: TRBJ2-7
cdr3_nt: TGTGCCAGCAGTGAGACAGTGCAGTACTTC
cdr3_aa: CASSETVQYF

v_call: TRBV10-3
d_call: .
cdr3_length: 15
clone_size: .
j_call: TRBJ1-1
cdr3_nt: TGTGCCTCCTCTCCCTCCGGGAATATGAACACTGAAGCTTTCTTT
cdr3_aa: CASSPSGNMNTEAFF

v_call: TRBV28
d_call: .
cdr3_length: 13
clone_size: .
j_call: TRBJ1-1
cdr3_nt: TGTGCCAGCATCCCTAGGCAGGGCACTGAAGCTTTCTTT
cdr3_aa: CASIPRQGTEAFF

v_call: TRBV27
d_call: .
cdr3_length: 13
clone_size: .
j_call: TRBJ1-1
cdr3_nt: TGTGCCAGCAGGCCGCTCGGGTCGGTTGAAGCTTTCTTT
cdr3_aa: CASRPLGSVEAFF

v_call: TRBV5-6
d_call: .
cdr3_length: 13
clone_size: .
j_call: TRBJ2-1
cdr3_nt: TGTGCCAGCAGCTCGACAGTCTACAATGAGCAGTTCTTC
cdr3_aa: CASSSTVYNEQFF

v_call: TRBV5-1
d_call: .
cdr3_length: 15
clone_size: few
j_call: TRBJ2-2
cdr3_nt: TGCGCCAGCAGCTTAGGACGCGGAGCCACCGGGGAGCTGTTTTTT
cdr3_aa: CASSLGRGATGELFF

v_call: TRBV19
d_call: .
cdr3_length: 14
clone_size: .
j_call: TRBJ1-2
cdr3_nt: TGTGCCAGCGGCTTGGGGCAGGGAGACTATGGCTACACCTTC
cdr3_aa: CASGLGQGDYGYTF

v_call: TRBV18
d_call: .
cdr3_length: 18
clone_size: .
j_call: TRBJ2-5
cdr3_nt: TGTGCCAGCTCACCACCGTATGTTCGGGGGAAGTCGGGAGAGACCCAGTACTTC
cdr3_aa: CASSPPYVRGKSGETQYF

v_call: TRBV9
d_call: TRBD2
cdr3_length: 15
clone_size: .
j_call: TRBJ2-6
cdr3_nt: TGTGCCAGCAGCCCCCGGGGGGATGGGGCCAACGTCCTGACTTTC
cdr3_aa: CASSPRGDGANVLTF

v_call: TRBV24-1
d_call: .
cdr3_length: 14
clone_size: once
j_call: TRBJ2-1
cdr3_nt: TGTGCCACCAGTGATTTGCCCCCCGGGAGTGAGCAGTTCTTC
cdr3_aa: CATSDLPPGSEQFF

v_call: TRBV28
d_call: .
cdr3_length: 12
clone_size: .
j_call: TRBJ1-4
cdr3_nt: TGTGCCAGCAGCCTGCAAAATGAAAAACTGTTTTTT
cdr3_aa: CASSLQNEKLFF

v_call: TRBV7-9
d_call: .
cdr3_length: 16
clone_size: .
j_call: TRBJ2-3
cdr3_nt: TGTGCCAGCAGCCCCTCACAGCGGTGGGGTACAGATACGCAGTATTTT
cdr3_aa: CASSPSQRWGTDTQYF

v_call: TRBV19
d_call: .
cdr3_length: 12
clone_size: .
j_call: TRBJ2-5
cdr3_nt: TGTGCCAGTAGTTCCGGTCGGGAGACCCAGTACTTC
cdr3_aa: CASSSGRETQYF

v_call: TRBV9
d_call: .
cdr3_length: 13
clone_size: .
j_call: TRBJ2-1
cdr3_nt: TGTGCCAGCAGCGCCGCTTCTGGTTATGAGCAGTTCTTC
cdr3_aa: CASSAASGYEQFF

v_call: TRBV11-3
d_call: .
cdr3_length: 12
clone_size: .
j_call: TRBJ2-5
cdr3_nt: TGTGCCAGCAGCGGGACCGGGGAGACCCAGTACTTC
cdr3_aa: CASSGTGETQYF

v_call: TRBV10-2
d_call: .
cdr3_length: 14
clone_size: .
j_call: TRBJ2-1
cdr3_nt: TGCGCCAGCAGGATGTCTGATATTTACAATGAGCAGTTCTTC
cdr3_aa: CASRMSDIYNEQFF

v_call: TRBV11-2
d_call: .
cdr3_length: 14
clone_size: .
j_call: TRBJ2-1
cdr3_nt: TGTGCCAGCAGCCCACGGGACACATACAATGAGCAGTTCTTC
cdr3_aa: CASSPRDTYNEQFF

v_call: TRBV28
d_call: .
cdr3_length: 16
clone_size: .
j_call: TRBJ1-6
cdr3_nt: TGTGCCAGCAGTTTCCTAAGCTCCTCCTATAATTCACCCCTCCACTTT
cdr3_aa: CASSFLSSSYNSPLHF

v_call: TRBV4-1
d_call: TRBD2
cdr3_length: 22
clone_size: .
j_call: TRBJ2-1
cdr3_nt: TGCGCCAGCAGCCAAGATAGGGGGTCCGGGACTAGCGGACTCCCTTACTACAATGAGCAGTTCTTC
cdr3_aa: CASSQDRGSGTSGLPYYNEQFF

v_call: TRBV6-1
d_call: .
cdr3_length: 15
clone_size: few
j_call: TRBJ1-5
cdr3_nt: TGTGCCAGCAGTGAAATGGCACAGCAAAGTCAGCCCCAGCATTTT
cdr3_aa: CASSEMAQQSQPQHF

v_call: TRBV13
d_call: TRBD1
cdr3_length: 17
clone_size: .
j_call: TRBJ2-2
cdr3_nt: TGTGCCAGCAGCTCCCTTGGACAGGGGTTAACAATCGGGGAGCTGTTTTTT
cdr3_aa: CASSSLGQGLTIGELFF

v_call: TRBV18
d_call: TRBD2
cdr3_length: 15
clone_size: .
j_call: TRBJ2-2
cdr3_nt: TGTGCCAGCTCAAGGACTAGCGCGAACACCGGGGAGCTGTTTTTT
cdr3_aa: CASSRTSANTGELFF

v_call: TRBV7-3
d_call: TRBD2
cdr3_length: 19
clone_size: .
j_call: TRBJ2-1
cdr3_nt: TGTGCCAGCAGCTTAATAGGGTCGCTAGCGGCCAGGGTTGTCAATGAGCAGTTCTTC
cdr3_aa: CASSLIGSLAARVVNEQFF

v_call: TRBV18
d_call: .
cdr3_length: 16
clone_size: .
j_call: TRBJ1-5
cdr3_nt: TGTGCCAGCTCACTCTACCGGGACCGAGCGAATCAGCCCCAGCATTTT
cdr3_aa: CASSLYRDRANQPQHF

v_call: TRBV21-1
d_call: .
cdr3_length: 18
clone_size: .
j_call: TRBJ2-5
cdr3_nt: TGTGCCAGCAGCAAAGAAGCGGGGACTAGCGGAGATCGCGAGACCCAGTACTTC
cdr3_aa: CASSKEAGTSGDRETQYF

v_call: TRBV9
d_call: .
cdr3_length: 14
clone_size: .
j_call: TRBJ1-1
cdr3_nt: TGTGCCAGCAGCGTAGCTGTGAGGGATACTGAAGCTTTCTTT
cdr3_aa: CASSVAVRDTEAFF

v_call: TRBV24-1
d_call: .
cdr3_length: 13
clone_size: .
j_call: TRBJ1-4
cdr3_nt: TGTGCCACCAGTGATTTGGAGGGGGAAAAACTGTTTTTT
cdr3_aa: CATSDLEGEKLFF

v_call: TRBV18
d_call: .
cdr3_length: 15
clone_size: .
j_call: TRBJ1-1
cdr3_nt: TGTGCCAGCTCACCAATAGGGGTGGTAGGTGCTGAAGCTTTCTTT
cdr3_aa: CASSPIGVVGAEAFF